One and the same sample provided the 5 T cell receptor beta chains below, sequenced in a study of glioma-infiltrating T cells. Amplification of TCR alpha and beta CDR3 regions from RNA used iRepertoire nested multiplex PCR. TCRdb re-called the multiplex PCR reads with MiXCR, one entry per CDR3 protein. The sample lists about 180,000 distinct CDR3 sequences, about 46% occurring once. Sequencing was performed on glioma tissue, nonneoplastic brain tissue, or PBMCs (not recorded which). The receptors here all came from a human donor with low-grade glioma or glioblastoma, undergoing nonglioma brain surgery, or in good health (not recorded which).

Comment on this clonotype: At one end, the junction sequence differs from germline, possibly due to a read error. V gene TRBV4-2 combines with J gene TRBJ2-3; D unclear. The germline CDR1 and CDR2 sequences are LGHNA and YNFKEQ. This CDR3 region has 10 residues. In DNA, the CDR3 is TGTGCCAGCAGCCAAGATGCGCAGTATTTC. It specifies CASSQDAQYF.

The chain is built from TRBV12-3 or TRBV12-4 and TRBJ2-6; TRBD1 is a possible D gene (6 bases). V dropped 6 bases and J dropped 0 bases, with 18 bases sitting between them. The CDR3 is 18 residues long. Here the CDR3 reads CASRGHGTPNSGANVLTF. The CDR3 DNA sequence: TGTGCCAGCAGGGGTCACGGGACACCGAACTCTGGGGCCAACGTCCTGACTTTC.

In regard to this clonotype: Its ends do not fully match the called genes, so a read error is possible. The rearrangement joins TRBV28 to TRBJ2-1; D is unclear. Germline CDR1 MDHEN, CDR2 SYDVKM. The CDR3 extends over 13 amino acids. The CDR3 loop is CASTIGKDYEEYF. CDR3 bases: TGTGCCAGCACCATAGGGAAAGATTACGAGGAGTACTTC.

This clonotype appeared many times. The chain carries TRBV19 and TRBJ1-1, with D uncertain. Germline lookup yields CDR1 LNHDA and CDR2 SQIVND (reference sequence). Trimming stripped 10 bases from V and 7 bases from J, with 16 bases between. The CDR3 length is 12 residues. The CDR3 nucleotides are TGTGCCACTAGGAAGGGTCGTGATGAAGCTTTCTTT. It encodes CATRKGRDEAFF.

The chain links TRBV7-9 to TRBJ2-1; TRBD2 might be the D (5 bases). Germline CDR1 reads SEHNR; CDR2 reads FQNEAQ (reference sequence). V lost 1 base and J 3 bases, leaving 7 bases between the germline ends. The CDR3 loop spans 14 amino acids. CDR3 protein: CASSLEEVYNEQFF. The CDR3 coding sequence is TGTGCCAGCAGCTTAGAGGAGGTCTACAATGAGCAGTTCTTC.